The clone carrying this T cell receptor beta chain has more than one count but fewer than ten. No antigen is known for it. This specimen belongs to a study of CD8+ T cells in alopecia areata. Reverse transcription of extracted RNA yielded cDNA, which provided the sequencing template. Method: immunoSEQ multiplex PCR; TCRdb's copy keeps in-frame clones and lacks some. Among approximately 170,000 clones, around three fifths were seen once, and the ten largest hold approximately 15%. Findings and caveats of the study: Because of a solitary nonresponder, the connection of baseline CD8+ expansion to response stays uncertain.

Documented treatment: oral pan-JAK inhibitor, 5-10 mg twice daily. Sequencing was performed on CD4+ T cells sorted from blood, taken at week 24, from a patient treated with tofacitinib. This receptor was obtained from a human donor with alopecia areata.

In DNA, the CDR3 is TGTGCCAGCAGCCCCATGCTCGGGACTAGGACGCTGGAGTACACCGGGGAGCTGTTTTTT. This sequence encodes CASSPMLGTRTLEYTGELFF. This chain uses TRBV14 with TRBJ2-2; 8 nucleotides line up with TRBD2. Germline V gene data show CDR1 as SGHDN and CDR2 as FVKESK. V dropped 4 bases and J dropped 3; count of bases not matched to a gene: 19. The CDR3 totals 20 residues.